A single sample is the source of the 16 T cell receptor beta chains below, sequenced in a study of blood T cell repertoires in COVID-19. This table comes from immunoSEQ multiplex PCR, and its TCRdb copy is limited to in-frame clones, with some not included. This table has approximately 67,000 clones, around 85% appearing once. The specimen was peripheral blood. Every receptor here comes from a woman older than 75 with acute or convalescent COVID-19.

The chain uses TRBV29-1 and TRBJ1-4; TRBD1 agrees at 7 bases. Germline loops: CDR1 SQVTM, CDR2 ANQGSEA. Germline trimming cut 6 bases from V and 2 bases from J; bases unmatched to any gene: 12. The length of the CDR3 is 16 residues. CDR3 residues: CSVWSRTGGTNEKLFF. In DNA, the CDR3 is TGCAGCGTGTGGTCACGGACAGGCGGCACTAATGAAAAACTGTTTTTT.

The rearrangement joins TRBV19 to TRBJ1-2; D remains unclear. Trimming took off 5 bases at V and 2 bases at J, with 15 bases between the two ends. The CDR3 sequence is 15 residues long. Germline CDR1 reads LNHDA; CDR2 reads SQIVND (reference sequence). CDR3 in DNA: TGTGCCAGTAGTTTGAGAAAGGAGGGAAACTATGGCTACACCTTC. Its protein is CASSLRKEGNYGYTF.

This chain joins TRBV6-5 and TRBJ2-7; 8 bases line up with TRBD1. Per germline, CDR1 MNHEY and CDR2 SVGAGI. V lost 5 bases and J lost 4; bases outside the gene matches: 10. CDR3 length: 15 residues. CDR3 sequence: CASSLQGVHHYEQYF. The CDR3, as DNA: TGTGCCAGCAGTCTACAGGGGGTCCACCATTACGAGCAGTACTTC.

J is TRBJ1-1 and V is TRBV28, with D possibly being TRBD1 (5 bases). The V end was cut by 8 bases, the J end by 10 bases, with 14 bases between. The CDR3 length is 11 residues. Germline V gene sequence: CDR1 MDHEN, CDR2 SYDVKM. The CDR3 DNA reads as TGTGCCAGCGGGGATCAGGGAAGAGCTTTCTTT. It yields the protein CASGDQGRAFF.

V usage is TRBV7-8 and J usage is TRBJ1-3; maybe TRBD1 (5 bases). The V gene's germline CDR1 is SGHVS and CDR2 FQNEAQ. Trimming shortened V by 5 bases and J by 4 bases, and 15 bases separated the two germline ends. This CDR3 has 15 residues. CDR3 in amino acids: CASSRTQGSGNTIYF. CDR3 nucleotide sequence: TGTGCCAGCAGCAGAACCCAGGGCTCCGGAAACACCATATATTTT.

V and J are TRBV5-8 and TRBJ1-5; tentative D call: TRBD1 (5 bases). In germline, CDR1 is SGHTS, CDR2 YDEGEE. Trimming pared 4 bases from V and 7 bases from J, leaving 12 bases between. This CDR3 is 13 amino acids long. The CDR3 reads CASSNRQSQPQHF. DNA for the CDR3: TGTGCCAGCAGCAACAGGCAGTCCCAGCCCCAGCATTTT.

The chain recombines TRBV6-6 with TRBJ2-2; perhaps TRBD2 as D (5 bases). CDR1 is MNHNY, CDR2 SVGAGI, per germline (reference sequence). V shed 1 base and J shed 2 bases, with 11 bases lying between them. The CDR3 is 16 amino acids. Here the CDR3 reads CASSYFGGLNTGELFF. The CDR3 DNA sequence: TGTGCCAGCAGTTACTTTGGCGGGCTAAACACCGGGGAGCTGTTTTTT.

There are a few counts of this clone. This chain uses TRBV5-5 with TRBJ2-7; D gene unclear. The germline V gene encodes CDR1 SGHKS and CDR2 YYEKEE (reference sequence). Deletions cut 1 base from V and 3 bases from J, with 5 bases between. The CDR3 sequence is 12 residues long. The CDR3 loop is CASSLPSYEQYF. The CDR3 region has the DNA TGTGCCAGCAGCTTGCCTAGCTACGAGCAGTACTTC.

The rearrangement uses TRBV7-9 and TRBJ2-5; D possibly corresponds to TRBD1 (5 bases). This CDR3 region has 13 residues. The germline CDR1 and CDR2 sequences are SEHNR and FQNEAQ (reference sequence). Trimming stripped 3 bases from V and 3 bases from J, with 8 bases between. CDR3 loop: CASSFSREETQYF. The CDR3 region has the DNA TGTGCCAGCAGCTTCAGCAGGGAAGAGACCCAGTACTTC.

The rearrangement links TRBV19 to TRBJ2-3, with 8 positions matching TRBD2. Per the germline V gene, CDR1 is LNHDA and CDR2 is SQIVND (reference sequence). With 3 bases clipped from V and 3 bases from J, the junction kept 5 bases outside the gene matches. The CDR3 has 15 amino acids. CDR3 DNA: TGTGCCAGTAGTATCCGGGGGGGGAAGACAGATACGCAGTATTTT. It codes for CASSIRGGKTDTQYF.

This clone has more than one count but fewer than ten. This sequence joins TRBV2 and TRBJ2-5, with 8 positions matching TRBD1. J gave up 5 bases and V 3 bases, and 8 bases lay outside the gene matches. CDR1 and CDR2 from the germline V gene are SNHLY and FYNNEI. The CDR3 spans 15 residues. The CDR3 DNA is TGTGCCAGCAGTGATACCAGGGGGCTTAGGGAGACCCAGTACTTC. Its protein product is CASSDTRGLRETQYF.

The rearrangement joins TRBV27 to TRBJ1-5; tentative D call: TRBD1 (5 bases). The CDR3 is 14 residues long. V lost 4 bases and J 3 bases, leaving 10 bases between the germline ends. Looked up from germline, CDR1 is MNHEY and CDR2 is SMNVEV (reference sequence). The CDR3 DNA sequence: TGTGCCAGCAGTTCGCAGGGCTACAATCAGCCCCAGCATTTT. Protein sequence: CASSSQGYNQPQHF.

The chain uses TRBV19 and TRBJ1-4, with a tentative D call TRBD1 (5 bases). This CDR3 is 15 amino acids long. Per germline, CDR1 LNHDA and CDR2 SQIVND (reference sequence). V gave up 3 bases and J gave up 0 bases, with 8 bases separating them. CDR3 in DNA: TGTGCCAGTAGTATGACGGGGGCAACTAATGAAAAACTGTTTTTT. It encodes CASSMTGATNEKLFF.

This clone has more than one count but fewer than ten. The CDR3 coding sequence is TGTGCCAGTAGTCGGCAGGGTAGTTCGAACACCGGGGAGCTGTTTTTT. It yields the protein CASSRQGSSNTGELFF. This sequence joins TRBV19 and TRBJ2-2; TRBD1 might be the D (5 bases). Per the germline V gene, CDR1 is LNHDA and CDR2 is SQIVND (reference sequence). The CDR3 runs 16 residues. V was trimmed by 5 bases and J by 0 bases, leaving 13 bases between them.

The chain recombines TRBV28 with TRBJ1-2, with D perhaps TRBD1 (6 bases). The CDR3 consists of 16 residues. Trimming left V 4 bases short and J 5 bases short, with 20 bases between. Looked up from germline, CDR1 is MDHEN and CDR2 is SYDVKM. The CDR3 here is CASSSAGTRRSYGYTF. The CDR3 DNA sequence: TGTGCCAGCAGTTCCGCCGGGACACGGAGGAGTTATGGCTACACCTTC.

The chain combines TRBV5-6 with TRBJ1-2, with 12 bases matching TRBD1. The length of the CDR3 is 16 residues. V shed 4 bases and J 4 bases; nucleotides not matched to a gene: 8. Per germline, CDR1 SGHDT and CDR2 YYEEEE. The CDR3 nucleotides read TGTGCCAGCAGCCCGGATCCGGGACAGGGGGCCTATGGCTACACCTTC. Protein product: CASSPDPGQGAYGYTF.